This record covers a single T cell receptor (beta chain). The source of the sample is a study of CD8 T cells in Susac syndrome. Random hexamers were used to reverse transcribe roughly 0.45 to 1 ug of RNA. TCRdb reprocessed the immunoSEQ multiplex PCR reads with MiXCR, giving one entry per CDR3 protein. The sample yields approximately 210,000 distinct CDR3 sequences, about 95% seen once. CDR1 is SGHRS, CDR2 YFSETQ, per germline. This CDR3 has 12 residues. V shed 2 bases and J 15 bases; nucleotides not matched to a gene: 7. This chain connects TRBV5-1 to TRBJ2-1; 8 nucleotides line up with TRBD1. The TCR comes from a human donor with Susac syndrome. The sequencing input was CD4+ T cells from PBMCs. The CDR3 protein is CASSFTGTGRFF. The CDR3 bases are TGCGCCAGCAGCTTTACCGGGACAGGTCGGTTCTTC.